A selection of T cell receptor beta chains follows, all from one sample in a study of blood T cell repertoires in COVID-19. Sequenced by immunoSEQ multiplex PCR; TCRdb stores in-frame clones only, minus some. Of 200,000 to 250,000 clones in the sample, about 78% were seen once. What was sequenced was peripheral blood. The source of these receptors is a woman between 65 and 79 years old with acute or convalescent COVID-19. CDR3s leave out the opening cysteine and the closing phenylalanine or tryptophan.

j_call v_call cdr3_aa
TRBJ2-7 TRBV7-2 ASSLVSTGESYEQY
TRBJ2-1 TRBV3-1/TRBV3-2 ASSPRQGDEQF
TRBJ2-1 TRBV2 ASREGTPGFYNEQF
TRBJ2-7 TRBV3-1/TRBV3-2 ASSRQSLAGGEQY
TRBJ1-3 TRBV7-9 ASSSPDRAGNTIY
TRBJ2-2 TRBV7-7 ASSREENTGELF
TRBJ2-3 TRBV7-9 ASSLGGTSGSFDTQY
TRBJ2-3 TRBV27 ASRTISGSLDTQY
TRBJ1-5 TRBV18 ASSPTGAQPQH
TRBJ2-3 TRBV5-1 ASSPSRGRGDTQY
TRBJ1-6 TRBV9 ASSVGQGAYNSPLH
TRBJ1-3 TRBV4-2 ASSQERQAPGNTIY
TRBJ1-5 TRBV2 ASSDSGGNQPQH
TRBJ2-2 TRBV21-1 ASSITGLAKVPNTGELF
TRBJ1-2 TRBV2 ASSEILGTGGDGYT
TRBJ2-4 TRBV30 AWTLGQGWNIQY
TRBJ2-7 TRBV6-5 ASAPSSGTYEQY
TRBJ2-7 TRBV3-1/TRBV3-2 ASSQGTGVEQY
TRBJ2-5 TRBV19 ASSLPRQGARETQY
TRBJ1-1 TRBV6-4 ASREEQGLRTEAF
TRBJ2-7 TRBV28 ASSFNFFVTGAYEQY
TRBJ2-3 TRBV4-2 ASSQTGGGSDTQY
TRBJ1-5 TRBV18 ASSPSGVPGQPQH
TRBJ1-3 TRBV28 ASSFWRSLDSGNTIY
TRBJ2-1 TRBV6-6 ASRPSRDSYNEQF
TRBJ2-1 TRBV19 ASSINLAGRKEQF
TRBJ1-1 TRBV4-1 ASSLNQGANTEAF
TRBJ2-1 TRBV7-3 ASSLNLGTEQF